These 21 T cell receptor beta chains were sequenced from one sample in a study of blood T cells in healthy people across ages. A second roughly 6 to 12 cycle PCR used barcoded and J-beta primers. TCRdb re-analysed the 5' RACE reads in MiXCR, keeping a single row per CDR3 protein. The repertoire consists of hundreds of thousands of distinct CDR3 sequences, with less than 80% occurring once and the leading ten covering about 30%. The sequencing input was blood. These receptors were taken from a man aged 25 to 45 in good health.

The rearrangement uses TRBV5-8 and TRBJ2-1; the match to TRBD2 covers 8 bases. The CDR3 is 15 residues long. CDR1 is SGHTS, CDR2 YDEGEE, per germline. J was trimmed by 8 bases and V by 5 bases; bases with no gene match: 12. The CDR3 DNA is TGTGCCAGCAGTTCCGGGACCGGGGGGGGGGATGAGCAGTTCTTC. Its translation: CASSSGTGGGDEQFF.

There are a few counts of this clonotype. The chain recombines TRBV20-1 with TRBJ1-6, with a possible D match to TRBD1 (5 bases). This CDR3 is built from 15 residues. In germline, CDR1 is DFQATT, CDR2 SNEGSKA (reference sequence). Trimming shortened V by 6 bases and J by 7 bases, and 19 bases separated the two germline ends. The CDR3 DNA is TGCAGTGCCGCTATGTTTGGGGGAGGGAATTCACCCCTCCACTTT. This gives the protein CSAAMFGGGNSPLHF.

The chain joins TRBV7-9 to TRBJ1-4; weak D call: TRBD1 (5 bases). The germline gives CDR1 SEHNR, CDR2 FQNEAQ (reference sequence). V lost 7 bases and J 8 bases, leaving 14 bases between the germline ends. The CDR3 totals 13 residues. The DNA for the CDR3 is TGTGCCAGCACCAAAGCGGGGGTCGAAAAACTGTTTTTT. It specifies CASTKAGVEKLFF. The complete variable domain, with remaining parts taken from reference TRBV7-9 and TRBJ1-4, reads DTGVSQNPRHKITKRGQNVTFRCDPISEHNRLYWYRQTLGQGPEFLTYFQNEAQLEKSRLLSDRFSAERPKGSFSTLEIQRTEQGDSAMYLCASTKAGVEKLFFGSGTQLSVL.

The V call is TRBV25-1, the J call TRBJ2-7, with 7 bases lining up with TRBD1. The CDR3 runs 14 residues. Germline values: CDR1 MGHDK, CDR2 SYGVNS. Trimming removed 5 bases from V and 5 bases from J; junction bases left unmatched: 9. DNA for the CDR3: TGTGCCAGCAGTTCGACAGGGTTGGGACACGAGCAGTACTTC. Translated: CASSSTGLGHEQYF.

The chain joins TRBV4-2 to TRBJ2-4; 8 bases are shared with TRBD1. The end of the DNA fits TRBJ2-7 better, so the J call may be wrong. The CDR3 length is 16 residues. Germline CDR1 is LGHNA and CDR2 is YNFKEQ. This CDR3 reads CASSQDVGQGKNEQYF. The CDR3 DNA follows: TGTGCCAGCAGCCAAGATGTCGGACAGGGAAAGAACGAGCAGTACTTC.

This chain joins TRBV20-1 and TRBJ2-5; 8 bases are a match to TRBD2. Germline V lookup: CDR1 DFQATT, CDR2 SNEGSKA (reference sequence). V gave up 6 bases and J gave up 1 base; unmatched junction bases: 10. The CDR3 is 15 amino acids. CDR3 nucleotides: TGCAGTGCCGCACCGGGACTAGGCACCCAAGAGACCCAGTACTTC. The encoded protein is CSAAPGLGTQETQYF.

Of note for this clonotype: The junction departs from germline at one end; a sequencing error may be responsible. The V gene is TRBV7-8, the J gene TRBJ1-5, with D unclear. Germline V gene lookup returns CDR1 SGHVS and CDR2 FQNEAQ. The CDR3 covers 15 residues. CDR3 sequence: CAGSLLTQPNQPQHF. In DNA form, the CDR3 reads TGTGCCGGCAGCTTATTAACACAGCCTAATCAGCCCCAGCATTTT.

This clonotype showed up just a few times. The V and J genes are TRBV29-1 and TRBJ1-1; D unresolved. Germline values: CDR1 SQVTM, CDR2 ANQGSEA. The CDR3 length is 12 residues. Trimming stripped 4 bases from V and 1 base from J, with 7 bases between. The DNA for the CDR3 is TGCAGCGTTGCCCGAGGGAACACTGAAGCTTTCTTT. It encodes CSVARGNTEAFF.

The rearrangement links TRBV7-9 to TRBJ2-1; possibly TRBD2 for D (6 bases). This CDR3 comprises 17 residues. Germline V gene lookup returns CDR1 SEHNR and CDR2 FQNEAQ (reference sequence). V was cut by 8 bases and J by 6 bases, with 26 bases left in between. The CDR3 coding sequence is TGTGCCAGCCACCAGAGGGGCGGGGCCACCAGAAGCAATGAGCAGTTCTTC. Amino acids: CASHQRGGATRSNEQFF.

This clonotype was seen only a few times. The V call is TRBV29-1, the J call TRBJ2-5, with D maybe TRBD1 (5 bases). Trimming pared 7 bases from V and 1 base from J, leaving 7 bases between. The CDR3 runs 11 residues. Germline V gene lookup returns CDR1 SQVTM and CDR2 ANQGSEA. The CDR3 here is CSGGIQETQYF. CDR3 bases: TGCAGCGGGGGCATCCAAGAGACCCAGTACTTC. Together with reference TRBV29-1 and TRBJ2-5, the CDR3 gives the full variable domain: SAVISQKPSRDICQRGTSLTIQCQVDSQVTMMFWYRQQPGQSLTLIATANQGSEATYESGFVIDKFPISRPNLTFSTLTVSNMSPEDSSIYLCSGGIQETQYFGPGTRLLVL.

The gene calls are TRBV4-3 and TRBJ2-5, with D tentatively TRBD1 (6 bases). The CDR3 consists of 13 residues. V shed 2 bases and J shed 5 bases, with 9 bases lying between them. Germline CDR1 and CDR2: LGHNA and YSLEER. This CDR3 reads CASSQSGDETQYF. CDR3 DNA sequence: TGCGCCAGCAGCCAATCAGGGGACGAGACCCAGTACTTC.

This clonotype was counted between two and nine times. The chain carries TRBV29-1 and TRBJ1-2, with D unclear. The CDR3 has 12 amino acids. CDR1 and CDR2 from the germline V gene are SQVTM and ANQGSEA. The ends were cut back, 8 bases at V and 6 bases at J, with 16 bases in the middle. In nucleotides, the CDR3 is TGCAGCACCCTTCTGGGGAGAAATGGCTACACCTTC. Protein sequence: CSTLLGRNGYTF. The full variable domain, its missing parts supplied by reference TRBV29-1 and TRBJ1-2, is SAVISQKPSRDICQRGTSLTIQCQVDSQVTMMFWYRQQPGQSLTLIATANQGSEATYESGFVIDKFPISRPNLTFSTLTVSNMSPEDSSIYLCSTLLGRNGYTFGSGTRLTVV.

In DNA, the CDR3 is TGTGCCAGCAGTTTCTCCGACAGATTGAACACTGAAGCTTTCTTT. This gives the protein CASSFSDRLNTEAFF. The chain couples TRBV12-3 or TRBV12-4 to TRBJ1-1; TRBD1 might be the D (5 bases). CDR3 length equals 15 residues. V was cut by 3 bases and J by 0 bases, with 11 bases left in between.

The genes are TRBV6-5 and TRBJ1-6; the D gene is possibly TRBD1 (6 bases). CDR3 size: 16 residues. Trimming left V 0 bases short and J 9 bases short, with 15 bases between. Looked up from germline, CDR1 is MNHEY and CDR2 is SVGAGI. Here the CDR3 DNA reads TGTGCCAGCAGTTACTCGAGGGGGTGGGAGAGTTCACCCCTCCACTTT. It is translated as CASSYSRGWESSPLHF.

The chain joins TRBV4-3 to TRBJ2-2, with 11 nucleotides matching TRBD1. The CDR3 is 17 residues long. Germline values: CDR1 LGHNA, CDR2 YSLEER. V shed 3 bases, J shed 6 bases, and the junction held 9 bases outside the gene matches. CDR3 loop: CASSQLGQGERAGELFF. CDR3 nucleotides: TGCGCCAGCAGCCAGCTGGGACAGGGGGAACGGGCCGGGGAGCTGTTTTTT.

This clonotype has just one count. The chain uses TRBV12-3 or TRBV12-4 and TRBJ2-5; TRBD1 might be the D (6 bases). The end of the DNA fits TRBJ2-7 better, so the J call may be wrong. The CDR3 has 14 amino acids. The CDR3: CASRPETGFYEQYF. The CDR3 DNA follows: TGTGCCAGCAGACCCGAGACAGGCTTTTACGAGCAGTACTTC.

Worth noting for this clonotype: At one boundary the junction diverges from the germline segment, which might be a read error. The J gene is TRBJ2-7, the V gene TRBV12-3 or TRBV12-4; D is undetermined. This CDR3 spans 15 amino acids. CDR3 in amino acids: CAGSPSPENSYEQYF. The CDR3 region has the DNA TGTGCCGGCAGTCCCTCCCCGGAGAACTCCTACGAGCAGTACTTC.

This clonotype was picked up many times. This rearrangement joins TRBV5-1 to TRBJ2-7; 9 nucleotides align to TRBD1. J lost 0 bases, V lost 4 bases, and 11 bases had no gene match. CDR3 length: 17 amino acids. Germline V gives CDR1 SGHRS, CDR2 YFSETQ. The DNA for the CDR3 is TGCGCCAGCAGCCAACCTCGGACAGGGGCTTACTCCTACGAGCAGTACTTC. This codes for CASSQPRTGAYSYEQYF.

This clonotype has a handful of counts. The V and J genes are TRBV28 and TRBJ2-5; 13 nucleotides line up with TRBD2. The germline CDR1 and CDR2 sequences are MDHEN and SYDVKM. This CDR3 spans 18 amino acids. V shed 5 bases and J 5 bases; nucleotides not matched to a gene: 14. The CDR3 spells CASSTSTSGGALWETQYF. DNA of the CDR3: TGTGCCAGCAGTACCAGTACTAGCGGGGGGGCCTTATGGGAGACCCAGTACTTC. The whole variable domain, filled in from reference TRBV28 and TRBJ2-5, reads DVKVTQSSRYLVKRTGEKVFLECVQDMDHENMFWYRQDPGLGLRLIYFSYDVKMKEKGDIPEGYSVSREKKERFSLILESASTNQTSMYLCASSTSTSGGALWETQYFGPGTRLLVL.

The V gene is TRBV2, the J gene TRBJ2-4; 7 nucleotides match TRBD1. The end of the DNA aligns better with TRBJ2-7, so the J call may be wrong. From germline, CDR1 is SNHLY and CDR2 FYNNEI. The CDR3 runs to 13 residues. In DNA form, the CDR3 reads TGTGCCAGCAGTGATAGACAGGGTTACGAGCAGTACTTC. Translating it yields CASSDRQGYEQYF.

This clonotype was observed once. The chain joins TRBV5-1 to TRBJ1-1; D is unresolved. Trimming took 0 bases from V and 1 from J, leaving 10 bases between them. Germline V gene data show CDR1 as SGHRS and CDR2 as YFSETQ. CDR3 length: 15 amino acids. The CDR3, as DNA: TGCGCCAGCAGCTTGGCAGGACGGAAGAACACTGAAGCTTTCTTT. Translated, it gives CASSLAGRKNTEAFF.